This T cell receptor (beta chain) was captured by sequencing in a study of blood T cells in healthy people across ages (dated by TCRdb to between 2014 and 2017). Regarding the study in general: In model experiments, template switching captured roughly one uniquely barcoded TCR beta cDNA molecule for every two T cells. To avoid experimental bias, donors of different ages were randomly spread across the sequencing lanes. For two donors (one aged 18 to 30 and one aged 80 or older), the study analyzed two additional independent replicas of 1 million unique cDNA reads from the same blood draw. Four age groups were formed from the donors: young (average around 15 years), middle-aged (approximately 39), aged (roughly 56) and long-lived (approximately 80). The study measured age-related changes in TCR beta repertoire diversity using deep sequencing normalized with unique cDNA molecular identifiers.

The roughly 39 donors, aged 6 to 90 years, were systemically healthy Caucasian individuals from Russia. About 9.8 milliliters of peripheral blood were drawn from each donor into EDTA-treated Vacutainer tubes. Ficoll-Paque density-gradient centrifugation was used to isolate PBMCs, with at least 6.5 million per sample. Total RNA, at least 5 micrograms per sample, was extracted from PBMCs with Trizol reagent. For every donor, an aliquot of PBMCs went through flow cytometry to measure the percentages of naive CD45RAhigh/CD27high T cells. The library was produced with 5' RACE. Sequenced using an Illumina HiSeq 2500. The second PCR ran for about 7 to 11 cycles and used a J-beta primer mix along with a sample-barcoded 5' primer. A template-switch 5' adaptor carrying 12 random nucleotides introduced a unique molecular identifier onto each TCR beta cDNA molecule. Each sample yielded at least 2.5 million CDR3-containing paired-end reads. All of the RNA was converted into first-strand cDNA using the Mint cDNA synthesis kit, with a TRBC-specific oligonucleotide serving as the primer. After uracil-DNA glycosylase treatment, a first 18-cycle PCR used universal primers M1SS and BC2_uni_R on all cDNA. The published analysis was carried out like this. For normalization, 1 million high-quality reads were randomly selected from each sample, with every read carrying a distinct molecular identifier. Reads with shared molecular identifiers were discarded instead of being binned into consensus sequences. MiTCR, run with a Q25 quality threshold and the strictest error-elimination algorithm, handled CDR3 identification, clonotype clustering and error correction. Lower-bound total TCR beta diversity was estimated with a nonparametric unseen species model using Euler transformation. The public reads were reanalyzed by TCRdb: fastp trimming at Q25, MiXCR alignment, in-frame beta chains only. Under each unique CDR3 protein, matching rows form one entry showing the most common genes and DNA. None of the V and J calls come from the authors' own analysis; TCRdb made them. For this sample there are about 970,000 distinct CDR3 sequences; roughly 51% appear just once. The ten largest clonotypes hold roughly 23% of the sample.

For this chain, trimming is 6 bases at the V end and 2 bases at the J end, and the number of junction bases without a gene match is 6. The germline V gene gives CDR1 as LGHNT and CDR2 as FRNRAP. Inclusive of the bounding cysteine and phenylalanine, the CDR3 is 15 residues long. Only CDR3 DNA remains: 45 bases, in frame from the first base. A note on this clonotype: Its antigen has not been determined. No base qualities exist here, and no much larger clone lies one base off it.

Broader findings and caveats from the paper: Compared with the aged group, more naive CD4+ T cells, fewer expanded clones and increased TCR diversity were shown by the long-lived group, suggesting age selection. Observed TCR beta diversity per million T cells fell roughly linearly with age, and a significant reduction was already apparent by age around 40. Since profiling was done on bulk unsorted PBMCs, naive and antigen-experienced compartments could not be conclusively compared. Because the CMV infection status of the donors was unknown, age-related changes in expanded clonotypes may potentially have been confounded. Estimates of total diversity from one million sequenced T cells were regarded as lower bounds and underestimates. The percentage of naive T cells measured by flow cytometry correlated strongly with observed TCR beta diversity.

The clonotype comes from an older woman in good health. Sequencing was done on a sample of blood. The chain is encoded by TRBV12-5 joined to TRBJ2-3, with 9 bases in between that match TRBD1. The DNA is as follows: TGTGCTAGTGGCCCTGGACAGGGGACCACAGATACGCAGTATTTT. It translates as CASGPGQGTTDTQYF. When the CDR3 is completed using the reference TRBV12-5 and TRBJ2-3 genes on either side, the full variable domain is DARVTQTPRHKVTEMGQEVTMRCQPILGHNTVFWYRQTMMQGLELLAYFRNRAPLDDSGMPKDRFSAEMPDATLATLKIQPSEPRDSAVYFCASGPGQGTTDTQYFGPGTRLTVL.